This T cell receptor beta chain comes out of a study of monozygotic twins with inflammatory bowel disease. Study results and caveats: Healthy twins showed more clonotype sharing with others than IBD patients, especially patients with disease activity. IBD patients carried less diverse TCRbeta repertoires (inverse Simpson) than healthy co-twins.

TCRdb reprocessed the 5' RACE reads and reports one entry per CDR3 protein, with no DNA. The table for this sample gives 400,000 to 500,000 distinct CDR3 sequences. The CDR3 runs to 14 residues. The germline CDR1 and CDR2 sequences are SGHRS and YFSETQ. Points on this clonotype: The antigen remains unidentified.

The sample consisted of blood. The TCR was taken from a human donor with ulcerative colitis or Crohn's disease, or a healthy co-twin of an affected twin (not recorded which). V usage is TRBV5-1 and J usage is TRBJ1-1. The CDR3 is CASSRTLPGSEAFF.